This TCR beta chain was sequenced during a study of Ad26.COV2.S vaccination and SARS-CoV-2 variants. Looking at the study overall: Vaccine-arm donor from the placebo-controlled COV1001 Ad26.COV2.S trial. In the study, Ad26.COV2.S was injected intramuscularly once, or twice 56 days apart. Study-level findings and limits: Following vaccination, spike-specific CD8+ and CD4+ T cell responses reportedly exhibited substantial breadth.

Concerning this clone itself: What it binds is not known. A read error may account for a junction end that differs from germline.

The sample's treatment: roughly 20 received Ad26.COV2.S at low or high dose, single or two shots; about five received placebo; per-sample allocation not given. At day 63 after the first vaccine or placebo injection, samples were drawn. In the vaccine, an Ad26 vector expressed the SARS-CoV-2 spike of the Wuhan strain. Germline values: CDR1 GTSNPN, CDR2 SVGIG (reference sequence). This CDR3 spans 12 amino acids. Here immunoSEQ multiplex PCR was the method, and the copy in TCRdb shows in-frame clones only, minus some. Of 360,000 or so clones listed, about nine tenths are singletons. The chain recombines TRBV30 with TRBJ2-1; 8 bases match TRBD2. Here the sequenced sample was peripheral blood, taken in a trial of Ad26.COV2.S vaccine versus placebo. The origin of this receptor is a person aged 18-65 years who received the Ad26.COV2.S COVID-19 vaccine or a placebo. CDR3 amino acids: CAWRERGGLGIF. The CDR3 coding sequence is TGTGCCTGGAGGGAACGGGGGGGCCTAGGAATCTTC.